The sequence of this T cell receptor (beta chain) was determined in a study of CD8+ T cells in alopecia areata. This sample's treatment: oral pan-JAK inhibitor, 5-10 mg twice daily. Samples from alopecia areata patients were lesional scalp punch biopsies and peripheral blood. Reverse transcription of extracted RNA yielded cDNA, which provided the sequencing template. Data came from immunoSEQ multiplex PCR; TCRdb stores just in-frame clones and leaves some out. The sample has 250,000 to 350,000 clones; roughly 63% are singletons. This TCR was recovered from a human donor with alopecia areata. Sequencing used CD4+ T cells sorted from blood, obtained at approximately week 51, from a patient treated with tofacitinib.

CDR3 in amino acids: CASSLSFLGDHDEQFF. In DNA form, the CDR3 reads TGTGCCAGCAGTTTAAGTTTCCTAGGGGATCATGATGAGCAGTTCTTC. This chain links TRBV27 with TRBJ2-1; maybe TRBD1 (5 bases). This CDR3 is built from 16 residues. The germline CDR1 and CDR2 sequences are MNHEY and SMNVEV (reference sequence). Trimming left V 2 bases short and J 8 bases short, with 19 bases between.